What follows is one T cell receptor (beta chain) and its context. Germline CDR1 SGHTA, CDR2 FQGNSA. The V end lost 0 bases, the J end lost 3 bases, and 5 bases lay between the germline ends. The CDR3 has 13 residues. The sample is drawn from a study of blood T cell repertoires in COVID-19. As for the study in general: Sites across the United States, Italy and Spain contributed samples from acute and convalescent COVID-19. Nucleic acid was either cDNA or gDNA, and it came from T cells, B-cell-depleted T cells, or PBMCs.

As originally analysed: Reference gene primer amplification gave nucleated cell count estimates. Assay used: immunoSEQ multiplex PCR; TCRdb lists only in-frame clones, some missing. V, J and clone size were drawn from that table, and D and trimming were deduced from the DNA. This table has approximately 160,000 clones, around three quarters appearing once. This rearrangement joins TRBV7-2 to TRBJ1-2, with D maybe TRBD1 (5 bases). The sequenced sample was peripheral blood. The receptor's source is a man between 60 and 70 years old with acute or convalescent COVID-19. CDR3 region: CASSLAGDYGYTF. The CDR3 DNA sequence: TGTGCCAGCAGCTTAGCAGGGGACTATGGCTACACCTTC.